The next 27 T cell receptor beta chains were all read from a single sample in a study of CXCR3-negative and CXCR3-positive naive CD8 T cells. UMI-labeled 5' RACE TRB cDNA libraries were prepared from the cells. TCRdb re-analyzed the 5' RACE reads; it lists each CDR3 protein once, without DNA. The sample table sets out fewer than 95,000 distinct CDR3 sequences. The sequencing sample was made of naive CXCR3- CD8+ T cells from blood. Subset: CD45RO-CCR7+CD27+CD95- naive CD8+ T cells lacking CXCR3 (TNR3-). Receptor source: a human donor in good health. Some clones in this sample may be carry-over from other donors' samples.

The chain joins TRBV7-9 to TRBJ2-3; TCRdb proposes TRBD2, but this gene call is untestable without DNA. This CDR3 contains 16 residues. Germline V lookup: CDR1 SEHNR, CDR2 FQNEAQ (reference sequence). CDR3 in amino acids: CASSLDPAGVPDTQYF.

The CDR3: CSVVLAPGGLSTGNTIYF. This chain connects TRBV29-1 to TRBJ1-3; the D call of TRBD1 rests on TCRdb alone, since no DNA is present to check it. The CDR3 spans 18 residues. The germline V gene has CDR1 SQVTM and CDR2 ANQGSEA.

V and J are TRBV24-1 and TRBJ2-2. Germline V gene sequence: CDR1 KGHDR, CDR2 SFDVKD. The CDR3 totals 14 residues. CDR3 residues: CATSDLLYTGELFF.

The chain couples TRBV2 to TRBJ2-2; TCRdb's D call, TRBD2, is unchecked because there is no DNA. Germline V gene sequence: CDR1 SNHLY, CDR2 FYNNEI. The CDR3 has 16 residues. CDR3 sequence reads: CASTYGIAGVTGELFF.

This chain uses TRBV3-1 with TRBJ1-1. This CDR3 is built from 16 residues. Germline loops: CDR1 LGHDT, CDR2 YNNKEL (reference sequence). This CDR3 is CASSQLGGDKNTEAFF.

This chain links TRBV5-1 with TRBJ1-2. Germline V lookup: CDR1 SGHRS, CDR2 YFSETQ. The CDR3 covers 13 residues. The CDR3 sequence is CASSLATADGYTF.

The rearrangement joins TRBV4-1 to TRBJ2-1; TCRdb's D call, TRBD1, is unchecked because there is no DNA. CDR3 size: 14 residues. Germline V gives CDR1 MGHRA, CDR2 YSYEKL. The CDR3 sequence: CASRPGQSISEQFF.

The CDR3 sequence: CASSQEGGRSEAFF. The chain couples TRBV11-2 to TRBJ1-1; the D gene TCRdb calls, TRBD1, cannot be checked with no DNA. Germline V gene sequence: CDR1 SGHAT, CDR2 FQNNGV. The CDR3 sequence is 14 residues long.

The CDR3 reads CATGQGTRGNQPQHF. The chain couples TRBV2 to TRBJ1-5; TCRdb proposes TRBD1, but this gene call is untestable without DNA. The CDR3 sequence is 15 residues long. Germline loops: CDR1 SNHLY, CDR2 FYNNEI.

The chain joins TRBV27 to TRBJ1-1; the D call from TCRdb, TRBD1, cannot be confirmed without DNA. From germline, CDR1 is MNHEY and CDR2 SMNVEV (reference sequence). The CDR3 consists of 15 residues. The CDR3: CASSLSGRGGTEAFF.

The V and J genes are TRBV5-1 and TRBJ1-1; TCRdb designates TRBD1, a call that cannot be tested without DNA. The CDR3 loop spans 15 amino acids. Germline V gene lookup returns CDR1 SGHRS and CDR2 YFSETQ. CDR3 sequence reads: CASSSGQGGDTEAFF.

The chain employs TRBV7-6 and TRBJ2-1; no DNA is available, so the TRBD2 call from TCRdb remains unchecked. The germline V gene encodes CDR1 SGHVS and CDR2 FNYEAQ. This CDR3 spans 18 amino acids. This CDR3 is CASSLPQTTSGRSNEQFF.

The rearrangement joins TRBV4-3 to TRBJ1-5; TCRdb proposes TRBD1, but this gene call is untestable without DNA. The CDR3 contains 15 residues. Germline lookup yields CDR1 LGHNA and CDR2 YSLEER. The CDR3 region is CASSQGRQPSQPQHF.

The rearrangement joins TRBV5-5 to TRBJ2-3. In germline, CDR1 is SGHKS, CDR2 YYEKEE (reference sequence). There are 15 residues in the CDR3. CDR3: CASSFVQSSTDTQYF.

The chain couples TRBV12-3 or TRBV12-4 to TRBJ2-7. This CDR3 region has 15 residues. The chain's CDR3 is CASSDDHAFSYEQYF.

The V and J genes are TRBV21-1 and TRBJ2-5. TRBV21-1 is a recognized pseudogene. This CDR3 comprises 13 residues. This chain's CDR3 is CASSNIDEETQYF.

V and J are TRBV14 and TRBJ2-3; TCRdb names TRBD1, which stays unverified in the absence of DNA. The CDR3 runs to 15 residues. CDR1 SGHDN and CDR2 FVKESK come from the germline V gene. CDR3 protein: CASSQVAWDMDTQYF.

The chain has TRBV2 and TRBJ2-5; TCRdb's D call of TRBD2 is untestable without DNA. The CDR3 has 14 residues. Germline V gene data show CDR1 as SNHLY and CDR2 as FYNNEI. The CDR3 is CASSEPSGEETQYF.

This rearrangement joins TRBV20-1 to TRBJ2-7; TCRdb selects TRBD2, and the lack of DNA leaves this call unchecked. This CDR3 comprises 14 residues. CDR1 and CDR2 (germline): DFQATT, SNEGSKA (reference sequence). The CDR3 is CSADERGGRYEQYF.

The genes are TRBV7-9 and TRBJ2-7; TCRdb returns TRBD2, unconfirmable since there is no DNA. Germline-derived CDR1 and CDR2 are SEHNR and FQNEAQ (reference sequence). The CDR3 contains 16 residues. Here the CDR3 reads CASSLATSGVGGEQYF.

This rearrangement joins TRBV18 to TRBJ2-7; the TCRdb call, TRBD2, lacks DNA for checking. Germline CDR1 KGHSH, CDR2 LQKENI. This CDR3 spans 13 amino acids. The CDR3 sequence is CASSPSPTHEQYF.

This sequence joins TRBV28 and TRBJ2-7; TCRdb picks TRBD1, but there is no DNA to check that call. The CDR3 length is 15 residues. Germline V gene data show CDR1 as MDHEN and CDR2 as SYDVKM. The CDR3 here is CASSKGAGEAYEQYF.

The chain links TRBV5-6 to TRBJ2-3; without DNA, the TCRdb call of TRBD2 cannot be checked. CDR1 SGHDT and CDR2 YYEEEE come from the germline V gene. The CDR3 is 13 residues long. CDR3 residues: CASSFGSMDTQYF.

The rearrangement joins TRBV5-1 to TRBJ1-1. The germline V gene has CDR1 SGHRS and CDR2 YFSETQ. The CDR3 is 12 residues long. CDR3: CASSLWGEVAFF.

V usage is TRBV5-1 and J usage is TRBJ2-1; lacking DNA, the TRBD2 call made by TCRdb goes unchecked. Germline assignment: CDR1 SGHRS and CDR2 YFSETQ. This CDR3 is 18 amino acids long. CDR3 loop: CASSFLYRTSGTDNEQFF.

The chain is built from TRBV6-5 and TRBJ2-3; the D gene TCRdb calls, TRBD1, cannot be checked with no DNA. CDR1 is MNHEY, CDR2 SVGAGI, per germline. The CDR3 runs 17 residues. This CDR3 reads CASSYSIGGGRGDTQYF.

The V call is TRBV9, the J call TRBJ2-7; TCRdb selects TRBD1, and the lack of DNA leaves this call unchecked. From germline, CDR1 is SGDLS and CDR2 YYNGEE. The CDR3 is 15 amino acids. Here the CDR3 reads CASSVTYGGYDEQYF.